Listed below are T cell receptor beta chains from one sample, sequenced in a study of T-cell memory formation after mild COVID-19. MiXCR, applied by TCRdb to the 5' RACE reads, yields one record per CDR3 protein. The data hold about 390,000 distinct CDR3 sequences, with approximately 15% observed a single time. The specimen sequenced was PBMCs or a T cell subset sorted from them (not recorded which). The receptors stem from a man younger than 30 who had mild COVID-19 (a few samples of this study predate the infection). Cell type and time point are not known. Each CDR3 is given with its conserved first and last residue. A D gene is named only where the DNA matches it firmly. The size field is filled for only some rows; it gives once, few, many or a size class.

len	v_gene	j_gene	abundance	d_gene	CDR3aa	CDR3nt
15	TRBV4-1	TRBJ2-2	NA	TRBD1	CASMATGGRTGELFF	TGCGCCAGCATGGCTACAGGGGGCAGGACCGGGGAGCTGTTTTTT
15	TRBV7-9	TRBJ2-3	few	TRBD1	CASSPRDSFTDTQYF	TGTGCCAGCAGCCCCCGGGACAGCTTCACAGATACGCAGTATTTT
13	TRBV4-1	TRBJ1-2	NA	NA	CASTGHQNYGYTF	TGCGCCAGCACAGGACACCAGAACTATGGCTACACCTTC
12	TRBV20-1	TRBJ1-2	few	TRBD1	CSGGDRGIGYTF	TGCAGTGGCGGGGACAGAGGGATCGGCTACACCTTC
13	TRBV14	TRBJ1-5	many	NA	CASSQGPNQPQHF	TGTGCCAGCAGCCAAGGCCCCAATCAGCCCCAGCATTTT
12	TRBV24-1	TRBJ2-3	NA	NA	CATSSWRDTQYF	TGTGCCACCAGTAGCTGGCGTGATACGCAGTATTTT
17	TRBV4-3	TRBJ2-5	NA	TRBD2	CASSVTSGGASGETQYF	TGCGCCAGCAGCGTGACTAGCGGGGGGGCCTCGGGGGAGACCCAGTACTTC
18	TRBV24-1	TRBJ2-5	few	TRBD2	CATSDTLSSSGGQETQYF	TGTGCCACCAGTGATACCCTTTCAAGTAGCGGGGGACAAGAGACCCAGTACTTC
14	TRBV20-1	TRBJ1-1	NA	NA	CSARDPRANTEAFF	TGCAGTGCTAGAGATCCAAGGGCGAACACTGAAGCTTTCTTT
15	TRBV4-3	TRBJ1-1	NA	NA	CASSQRGMGNTEAFF	TGCGCCAGCAGCCAAAGGGGGATGGGTAACACTGAAGCTTTCTTT
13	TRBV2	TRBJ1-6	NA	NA	CANVGDYNSPLHF	TGTGCCAACGTAGGGGATTATAATTCACCCCTCCACTTT
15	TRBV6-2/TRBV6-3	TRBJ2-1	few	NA	CASSYWQGGGMGQFF	TGTGCCAGCAGTTACTGGCAGGGAGGGGGAATGGGGCAGTTCTTC
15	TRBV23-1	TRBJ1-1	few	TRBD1	CASSQLGQGLPEAFF	TGCGCCAGCAGTCAACTAGGACAGGGGTTGCCTGAAGCTTTCTTT
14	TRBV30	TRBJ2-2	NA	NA	CAWTGISNTGELFF	TGTGCCTGGACGGGGATTTCGAACACCGGGGAGCTGTTTTTT
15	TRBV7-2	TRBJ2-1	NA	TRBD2	CASSLNRGAYNEQFF	TGTGCCAGCAGCTTAAACCGGGGGGCCTACAATGAGCAGTTCTTC
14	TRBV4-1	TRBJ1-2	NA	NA	CASSQVSGSYGYTF	TGCGCCAGCAGCCAAGTATCGGGGTCCTATGGCTACACCTTC
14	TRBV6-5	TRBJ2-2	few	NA	CASSYWGSTGELFF	TGTGCCAGCAGTTATTGGGGAAGTACCGGGGAGCTGTTTTTT
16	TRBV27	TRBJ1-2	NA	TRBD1	CASSLEGTGGNYGYTF	TGTGCCAGCAGTCTGGAAGGGACAGGAGGTAACTATGGCTACACCTTC
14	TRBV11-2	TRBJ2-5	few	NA	CASSLDRGGVTQYF	TGTGCCAGCAGCTTAGATCGCGGTGGGGTAACCCAGTACTTC
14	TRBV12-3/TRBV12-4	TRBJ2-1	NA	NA	CASSLGGERSEQFF	TGTGCCAGCAGTTTAGGTGGGGAAAGGAGTGAGCAGTTCTTC
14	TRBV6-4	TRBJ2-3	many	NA	CASSDGGASDTQYF	TGTGCCAGCAGTGACGGGGGGGCCTCAGATACGCAGTATTTT
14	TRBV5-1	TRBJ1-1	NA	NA	CASSLGGHDTEAFF	TGCGCCAGCAGCCTTGGAGGCCACGACACTGAAGCTTTCTTT
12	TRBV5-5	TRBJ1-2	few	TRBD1	CASSLSGGGYTF	TGTGCCAGCAGCTTGTCAGGGGGCGGCTACACCTTC
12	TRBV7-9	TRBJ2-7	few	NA	CASSWDTYEQYF	TGTGCCAGCAGCTGGGACACTTACGAGCAGTACTTC
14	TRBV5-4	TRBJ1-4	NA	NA	CASSLGGVNEKLFF	TGTGCCAGCAGCTTAGGCGGGGTTAATGAAAAACTGTTTTTT
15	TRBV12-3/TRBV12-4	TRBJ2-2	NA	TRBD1	CASSLTDRTAGELFF	TGTGCCAGCAGTCTCACGGACAGGACTGCCGGGGAGCTGTTTTTT
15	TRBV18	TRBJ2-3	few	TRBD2	CASSPPGLSTDTQYF	TGTGCCAGCTCACCACCGGGACTAAGCACAGATACGCAGTATTTT
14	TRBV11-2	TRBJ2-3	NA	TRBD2	CASSTGTRGDTQYF	TGTGCCAGCAGCACCGGGACTAGGGGAGATACGCAGTATTTT
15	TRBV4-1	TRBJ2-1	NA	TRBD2	CASSQVRLAGNEQFF	TGCGCCAGCAGCCAAGTACGGCTAGCGGGGAATGAGCAGTTCTTC
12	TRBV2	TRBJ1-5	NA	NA	CASSEDNQPQHF	TGTGCCAGCAGTGAGGACAATCAGCCCCAGCATTTT
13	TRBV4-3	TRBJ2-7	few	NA	CASSPRGGAEQYF	TGCGCCAGCAGCCCCCGGGGCGGTGCCGAGCAGTACTTC
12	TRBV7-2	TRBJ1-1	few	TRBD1	CASTLTGTEAFF	TGTGCCAGCACCCTGACAGGGACTGAAGCTTTCTTT
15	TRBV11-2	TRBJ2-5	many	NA	CASSLVSSSQETQYF	TGTGCCAGCAGCTTAGTTTCGTCCAGCCAAGAGACCCAGTACTTC
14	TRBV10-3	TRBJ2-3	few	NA	CAISGPQGTDTQYF	TGTGCCATCAGTGGCCCCCAAGGGACAGATACGCAGTATTTT
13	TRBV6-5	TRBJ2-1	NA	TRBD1	CASSYSTGNEQFF	TGTGCCAGCAGCTACTCGACAGGGAATGAGCAGTTCTTC
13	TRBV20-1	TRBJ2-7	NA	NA	CSASQIHHNEQYF	TGCAGTGCTAGCCAGATCCATCACAACGAGCAGTACTTC
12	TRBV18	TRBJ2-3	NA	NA	CASSSGEDTQYF	TGTGCCAGCTCTTCGGGGGAGGATACGCAGTATTTT
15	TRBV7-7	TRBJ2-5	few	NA	CASSAGTRGEETQYF	TGTGCTAGCAGCGCCGGTACTAGAGGAGAAGAGACCCAGTACTTC
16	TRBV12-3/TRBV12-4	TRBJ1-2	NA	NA	CASSSDQGLVAYGYTF	TGTGCCAGCAGTTCTGACCAGGGGCTTGTGGCCTATGGCTACACCTTC
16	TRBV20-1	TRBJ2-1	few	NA	CSARDRLGGPYNEQFF	TGCAGTGCTAGAGATCGATTGGGGGGCCCCTACAATGAGCAGTTCTTC
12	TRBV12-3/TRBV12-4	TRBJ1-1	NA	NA	CASSFKGREAFF	TGTGCCAGCAGTTTCAAGGGGCGCGAAGCTTTCTTT
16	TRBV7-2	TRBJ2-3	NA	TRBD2	CASSLVRGGFTDTQYF	TGTGCCAGCAGCTTAGTGCGGGGAGGGTTCACAGATACGCAGTATTTT
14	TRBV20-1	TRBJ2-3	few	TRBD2	CSASLAGGADTQYF	TGCAGTGCTAGCCTAGCGGGGGGTGCAGATACGCAGTATTTT
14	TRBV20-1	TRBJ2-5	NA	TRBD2	CSRSSGGRQETQYF	TGCAGTCGAAGTAGCGGGGGTCGACAAGAGACCCAGTACTTC
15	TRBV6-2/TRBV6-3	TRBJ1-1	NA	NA	CASSYLPGRQPEAFF	TGTGCCAGCAGTTACCTCCCGGGGAGACAGCCTGAAGCTTTCTTT
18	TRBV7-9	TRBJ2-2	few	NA	CASSLVMSNSKNTGELFF	TGTGCCAGCAGCTTAGTAATGTCGAACTCTAAGAACACCGGGGAGCTGTTTTTT
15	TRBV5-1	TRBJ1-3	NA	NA	CASSLSHFSGNTIYF	TGCGCCAGCAGCTTGTCCCACTTCTCTGGAAACACCATATATTTT
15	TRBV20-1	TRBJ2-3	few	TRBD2	CSARKRGGQGDTQYF	TGCAGTGCCAGGAAGCGGGGGGGCCAAGGAGATACGCAGTATTTT
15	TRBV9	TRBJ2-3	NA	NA	CASSGTAGAADTQYF	TGTGCCAGCAGCGGAACCGCAGGTGCCGCAGATACGCAGTATTTT
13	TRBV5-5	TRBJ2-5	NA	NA	CASSLVRSETQYF	TGTGCCAGCAGCCTCGTCCGGAGTGAGACCCAGTACTTC
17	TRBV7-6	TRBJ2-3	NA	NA	CASSPRGLAGMSDTQYF	TGTGCCAGCAGCCCCAGGGGGCTAGCGGGGATGTCAGATACGCAGTATTTT
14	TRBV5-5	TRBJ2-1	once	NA	CASSLRGRHNEQFF	TGTGCCAGCAGCTTGAGGGGACGGCACAATGAGCAGTTCTTC
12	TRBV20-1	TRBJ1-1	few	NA	CSARDIAFEAFF	TGCAGTGCTAGAGATATCGCGTTTGAAGCTTTCTTT
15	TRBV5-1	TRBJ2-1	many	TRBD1	CASRTGTGRLDEQFF	TGCGCCAGCAGAACCGGGACAGGGAGATTGGATGAGCAGTTCTTC